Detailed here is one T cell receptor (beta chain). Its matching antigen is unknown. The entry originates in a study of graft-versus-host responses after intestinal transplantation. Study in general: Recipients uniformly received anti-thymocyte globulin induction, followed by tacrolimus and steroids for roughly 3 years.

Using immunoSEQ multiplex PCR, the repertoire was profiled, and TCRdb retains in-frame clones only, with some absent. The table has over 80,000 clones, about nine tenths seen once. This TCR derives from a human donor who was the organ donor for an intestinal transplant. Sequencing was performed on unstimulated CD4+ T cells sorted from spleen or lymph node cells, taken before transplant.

Here the CDR3 DNA reads TGTGCCAGTAGCCCAACAGGTTCCGCGACCTACGAGCAGTACTTC. It yields the protein CASSPTGSATYEQYF. This chain links TRBV19 with TRBJ2-7; D possibly corresponds to TRBD1 (5 bases). Germline-derived CDR1 and CDR2 are LNHDA and SQIVND (reference sequence). The V end lost 6 bases, the J end lost 2 bases, and 17 bases lay between the germline ends. This CDR3 is built from 15 residues.